This TCR beta chain was identified during a study of blood T cell repertoires in COVID-19. Overall study context: Acute and convalescent COVID-19 specimens originated in the United States, Italy and Spain.

As handled by the study authors: Nucleated cell number was recorded as an estimate derived from reference gene primer amplification. The method was immunoSEQ multiplex PCR; TCRdb's version includes in-frame clones alone and lacks a portion of them. V and J calls and clone size are as listed in that table; D and trimming were resolved from the DNA. The data hold a few hundred thousand clones, with about 88% observed a single time. This CDR3 is 14 amino acids long. Trimming removed 4 bases from V and 4 bases from J; junction bases left unmatched: 5. The germline gives CDR1 SGHTA, CDR2 FQGTGA. This clone has ten or more counts.

Sequencing was performed on PBMCs or T cells enriched from blood (not recorded which). This receptor was identified in a woman aged 18-30 years who had been exposed to COVID-19. The chain combines TRBV7-3 with TRBJ1-1, with TRBD1 matching 8 bases. The CDR3 loop is CASSSQGGTTEAFF. The CDR3 nucleotides are TGTGCCAGCAGCTCACAGGGGGGGACCACTGAAGCTTTCTTT.